The 10 T cell receptor beta chains given below trace back to one sample, sequenced in a study of blood T cell repertoires in COVID-19. The repertoire was sequenced with immunoSEQ multiplex PCR; TCRdb's copy has only in-frame clones and lacks some. The sample has about 70,000 clones, approximately 85% seen once. The sequencing input was peripheral blood. The receptors were sampled from an older man with acute or convalescent COVID-19.

The V gene is TRBV3-1 (or the pseudogene TRBV3-2), the J gene TRBJ1-2, with TRBD1 matching over 7 bases. Germline V lookup: CDR1 LGHDT, CDR2 YNNKEL (reference sequence). The CDR3 is made up of 18 amino acids. After removal of 0 bases from V and 3 bases from J, the junction contained 13 bases not matched to a gene. CDR3 sequence reads: CASSQDTGAGLLDYGYTF. Here the CDR3 DNA reads TGTGCCAGCAGCCAAGATACAGGGGCGGGCCTCCTCGACTATGGCTACACCTTC.

V and J are TRBV5-1 and TRBJ2-2, with 8 nucleotides matching TRBD1. The CDR3 contains 16 residues. Germline V gene lookup returns CDR1 SGHRS and CDR2 YFSETQ. With 4 bases clipped from V and 5 bases from J, the junction kept 10 bases outside the gene matches. CDR3 in amino acids: CASSPGQGLETGELFF. The CDR3 nucleotides read TGCGCCAGCAGCCCCGGACAGGGTCTCGAAACCGGGGAGCTGTTTTTT.

This clone came up a few times. This chain connects TRBV29-1 to TRBJ2-3; the D gene is possibly TRBD2 (5 bases). From germline, CDR1 is SQVTM and CDR2 ANQGSEA. CDR3 length: 15 amino acids. Deletions cut 4 bases from V and 1 base from J, with 15 bases between. The CDR3 DNA reads as TGCAGCGTTGGGGGTGGGGATAGCGGCACAGATACGCAGTATTTT. Its translation is CSVGGGDSGTDTQYF.

CDR3 nucleotides: TGTGCCAGCAGCCCCCGCCGTTTGGGCAGGGGGCCAACCGGGGAGCTGTTTTTT. Translating gives CASSPRRLGRGPTGELFF. This chain uses TRBV9 with TRBJ2-2; 8 positions match TRBD1. The CDR3 has 18 residues. J gave up 5 bases and V 4 bases, and 16 bases lay outside the gene matches. Germline V gene data show CDR1 as SGDLS and CDR2 as YYNGEE. The full variable domain, completed using reference TRBV9 and TRBJ2-2, is DSGVTQTPKHLITATGQRVTLRCSPRSGDLSVYWYQQSLDQGLQFLIQYYNGEERAKGNILERFSAQQFPDLHSELNLSSLELGDSALYFCASSPRRLGRGPTGELFFGEGSRLTVL.

The chain joins TRBV5-4 to TRBJ2-2; 10 nucleotides agree with TRBD2. Germline CDR1 and CDR2: SGHNT and YYREEE (reference sequence). V lost 0 bases and J lost 6; bases outside the gene matches: 2. The CDR3 has 15 residues. CDR3 nucleotide sequence: TGTGCCAGCAGCTTGGGACTAGCGGGTGCCGGGGAGCTGTTTTTT. Amino acid sequence: CASSLGLAGAGELFF.

The rearrangement uses TRBV10-3 and TRBJ2-2; 10 nucleotides match TRBD2. CDR3 length equals 16 residues. Trimming cost V 4 bases and J 5 bases; bases outside gene matches: 7. The germline V gene has CDR1 ENHRY and CDR2 SYGVKD. Here the CDR3 reads CAISGPSGSGTGELFF. The CDR3 DNA follows: TGTGCCATCAGTGGTCCTAGCGGGAGTGGGACCGGGGAGCTGTTTTTT.

This chain uses TRBV6-6 with TRBJ2-7, with D hard to call. The germline V gene encodes CDR1 MNHNY and CDR2 SVGAGI (reference sequence). The CDR3 runs to 14 residues. V was pared by 6 bases and J by 2 bases, with 14 bases between. The CDR3 sequence is CASRAGQNAYEQYF. CDR3 nucleotide sequence: TGTGCCAGCAGGGCTGGTCAAAATGCCTACGAGCAGTACTTC.

The rearrangement links TRBV29-1 to TRBJ1-1, with a tentative D call TRBD1 (5 bases). V was shortened by 8 bases and J by 1 base, with 14 bases between the two germline ends. Germline CDR1 is SQVTM and CDR2 is ANQGSEA. This CDR3 has 13 amino acids. DNA of the CDR3: TGCAGCACTACGGGGGGTTGGAACACTGAAGCTTTCTTT. Translating gives CSTTGGWNTEAFF.

This chain connects TRBV12-3 or TRBV12-4 to TRBJ2-5, with TRBD2 matching over 8 bases. This CDR3 comprises 13 residues. V was clipped by 10 bases and J by 4 bases; unmatched bases: 8. DNA for the CDR3: TGTGCCACCTCGGGGGGGGTGGGAGAGACCCAGTACTTC. This translates into CATSGGVGETQYF.

In DNA form, the CDR3 reads TGTGCCAGCAGCTTAAACGACAGGGCTGGGGCCAACGTCCTGACTTTC. It specifies CASSLNDRAGANVLTF. The chain has TRBV7-2 and TRBJ2-6, with 7 bases identical to TRBD1. CDR1 is SGHTA and CDR2 is FQGNSA in the germline V gene. The ends lost 2 bases at V and 2 bases at J; junction bases unmatched: 3. The CDR3 is 16 amino acids.